This record covers a single T cell receptor beta chain. The data were obtained in a study of blood T cell repertoires in COVID-19. Study details: Italy, Spain and the United States were the sources of the convalescent and acute COVID-19 samples. PBMCs, B-cell-depleted T cells, or T cells provided the cDNA or gDNA that made up the material.

In germline, CDR1 is SGDLS, CDR2 YYNGEE. The CDR3 covers 16 residues. V gave up 4 bases and J gave up 0 bases, with 14 bases separating them. Original analysis: Cell counts per sample came from amplifying reference gene primers. Produced via immunoSEQ multiplex PCR; TCRdb's table is partial and in-frame only. V, J and clone size are those of that table, while D and trimming were read from the DNA. The sample yields over 300,000 clones, 90% seen once. The chain uses TRBV9 and TRBJ1-3; D not resolved. The receptor comes from a man aged 18 to 35 with active or convalescent COVID-19. Source material: peripheral blood. CDR3 region: CASSPGGWNSGNTIYF. CDR3 nucleotides: TGTGCCAGCAGCCCTGGAGGTTGGAACTCTGGAAACACCATATATTTT.